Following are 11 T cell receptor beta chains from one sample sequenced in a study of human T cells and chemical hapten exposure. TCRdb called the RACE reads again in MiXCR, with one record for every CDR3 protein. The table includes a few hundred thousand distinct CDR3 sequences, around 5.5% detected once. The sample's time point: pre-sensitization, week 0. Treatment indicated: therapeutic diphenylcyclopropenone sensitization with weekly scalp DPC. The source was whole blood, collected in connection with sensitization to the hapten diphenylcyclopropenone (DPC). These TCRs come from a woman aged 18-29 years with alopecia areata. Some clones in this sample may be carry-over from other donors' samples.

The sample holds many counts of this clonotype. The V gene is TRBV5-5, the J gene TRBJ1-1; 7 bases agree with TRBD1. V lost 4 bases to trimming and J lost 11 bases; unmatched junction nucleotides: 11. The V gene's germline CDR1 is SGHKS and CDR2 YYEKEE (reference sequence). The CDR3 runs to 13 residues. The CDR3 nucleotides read TGTGCCAGCAGCCGGTTACAGTCGACAGGGGCTTTCTTT. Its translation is CASSRLQSTGAFF.

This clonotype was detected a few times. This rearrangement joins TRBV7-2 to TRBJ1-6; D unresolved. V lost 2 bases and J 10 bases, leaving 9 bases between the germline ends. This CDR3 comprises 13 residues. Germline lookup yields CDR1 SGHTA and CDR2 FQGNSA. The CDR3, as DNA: TGTGCCAGCAGCTTAACGGGTAACTCACCCCTCCACTTT. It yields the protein CASSLTGNSPLHF.

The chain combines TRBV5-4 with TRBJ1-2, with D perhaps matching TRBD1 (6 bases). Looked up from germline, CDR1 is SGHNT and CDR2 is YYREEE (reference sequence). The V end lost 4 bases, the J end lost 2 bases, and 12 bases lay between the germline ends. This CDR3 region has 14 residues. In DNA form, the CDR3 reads TGTGCCAGCAGCCACACAGGGTTGAACTATGGCTACACCTTC. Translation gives CASSHTGLNYGYTF.

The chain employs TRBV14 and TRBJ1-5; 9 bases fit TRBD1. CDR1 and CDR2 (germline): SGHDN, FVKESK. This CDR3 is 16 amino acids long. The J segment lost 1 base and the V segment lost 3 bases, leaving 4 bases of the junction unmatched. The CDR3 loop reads CASSQGGTGSNQPQHF. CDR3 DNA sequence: TGTGCCAGCAGCCAGGGAGGGACAGGGAGCAATCAGCCCCAGCATTTT.

CDR3 coding DNA: TGTGCCAGCAGCTTGTACGGAATCGGGAGTTCACCCCTCCACTTT. Its protein product is CASSLYGIGSSPLHF. V and J are TRBV5-4 and TRBJ1-6, with D uncertain. Germline values: CDR1 SGHNT, CDR2 YYREEE (reference sequence). The CDR3 totals 15 residues. The V end was cut by 1 base, the J end by 9 bases, with 14 bases between.

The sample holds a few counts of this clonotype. The CDR3 loop is CASSELNQRNTIYF. The CDR3 bases are TGTGCCAGCAGTGAACTTAATCAGAGAAACACCATATATTTT. The chain has TRBV6-1 and TRBJ1-3; D not resolved. V was pared by 2 bases and J by 5 bases, with 10 bases between. Germline V gene lookup returns CDR1 MNHNS and CDR2 SASEGT. The CDR3 is 14 amino acids.

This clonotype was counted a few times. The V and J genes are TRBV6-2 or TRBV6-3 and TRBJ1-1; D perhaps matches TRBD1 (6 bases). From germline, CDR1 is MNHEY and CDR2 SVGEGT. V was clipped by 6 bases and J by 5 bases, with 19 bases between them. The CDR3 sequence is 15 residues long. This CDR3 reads CASSTYRVDATEAFF. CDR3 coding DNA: TGTGCCAGCAGCACTTACAGGGTAGACGCGACTGAAGCTTTCTTT.

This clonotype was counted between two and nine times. CDR3: CASSLLSGQETQYF. The CDR3, as DNA: TGTGCCAGCAGCTTATTATCAGGCCAAGAGACCCAGTACTTC. V usage is TRBV7-9 and J usage is TRBJ2-5; D gene ambiguous. Germline CDR1 SEHNR, CDR2 FQNEAQ (reference sequence). This CDR3 comprises 14 residues. V lost 2 bases to trimming and J lost 1 base, with 8 bases between them.

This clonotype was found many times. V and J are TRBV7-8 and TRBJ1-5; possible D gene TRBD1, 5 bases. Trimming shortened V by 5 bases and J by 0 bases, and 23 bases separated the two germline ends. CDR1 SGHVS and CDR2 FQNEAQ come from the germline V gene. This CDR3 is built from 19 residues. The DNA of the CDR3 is TGTGCCAGCAGCGAGCAGTGGGGGACGAGTCTTTATAGCAATCAGCCCCAGCATTTT. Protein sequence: CASSEQWGTSLYSNQPQHF.

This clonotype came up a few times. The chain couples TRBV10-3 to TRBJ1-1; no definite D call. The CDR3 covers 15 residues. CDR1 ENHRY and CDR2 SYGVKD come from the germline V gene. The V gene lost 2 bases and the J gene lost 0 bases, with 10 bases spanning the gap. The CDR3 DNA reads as TGTGCCATCAGTGAGACAAGGACCTTGAACACTGAAGCTTTCTTT. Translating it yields CAISETRTLNTEAFF.

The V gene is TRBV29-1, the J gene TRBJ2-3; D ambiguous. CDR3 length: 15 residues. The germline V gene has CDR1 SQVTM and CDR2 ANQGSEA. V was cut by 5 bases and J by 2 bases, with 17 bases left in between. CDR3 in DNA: TGCAGCGTTCGAAGCCAGCCCAGTTTCACAGATACGCAGTATTTT. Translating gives CSVRSQPSFTDTQYF.